The clone carrying this T cell receptor beta chain has just one count. No antigen is known for it. The entry originates in a study of OX40 agonist ivuxolimab in advanced cancers. Background on the study: Patients were treated with intravenous ivuxolimab, dosed at 0.01 to 10 mg/kg and infused every 2 weeks. Dose-escalation patients' cancers were hepatocellular carcinoma, melanoma, renal cell or head and neck cancer. Of the participants, more than 35% had some prior anti-PD-1, anti-PD-L1 or anti-CTLA-4 therapy, which was allowed.

Sequencing used immunoSEQ multiplex PCR; TCRdb keeps in-frame clones, though not all of them. Among about 29,000 clones listed, 85% to 95% were seen once. Study findings and constraints: Clonal expansion by week 6 occurred in CD4+ and CD8+ blood T cells (at 0.1 to 3.0 mg/kg).

V was clipped by 3 bases and J by 4 bases; unmatched bases: 10. This CDR3 comprises 16 residues. CDR1 is MGHRA, CDR2 YSYEKL, per germline. The chain joins TRBV4-1 to TRBJ2-7; TRBD2 matches at 9 bases. The receptor was derived from an adult with an advanced solid tumor such as melanoma, head and neck, liver or kidney cancer. The material was CD4+ or CD8+ T cells sorted from blood, obtained in a trial of the OX40 agonist ivuxolimab. The CDR3 sequence is CASSHATSGPLYEQYF. CDR3 DNA sequence: TGCGCCAGCAGCCACGCGACTAGCGGTCCCCTGTACGAGCAGTACTTC.